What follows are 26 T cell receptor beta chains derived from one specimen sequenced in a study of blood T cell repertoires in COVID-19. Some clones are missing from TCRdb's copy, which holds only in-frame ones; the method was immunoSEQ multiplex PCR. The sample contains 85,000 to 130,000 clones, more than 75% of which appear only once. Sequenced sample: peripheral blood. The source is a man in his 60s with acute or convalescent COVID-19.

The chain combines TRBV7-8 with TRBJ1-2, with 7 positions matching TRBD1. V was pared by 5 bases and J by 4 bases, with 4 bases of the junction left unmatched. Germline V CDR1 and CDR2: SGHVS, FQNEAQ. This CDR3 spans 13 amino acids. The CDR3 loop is CASSQGQTYGYTF. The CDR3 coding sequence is TGTGCCAGCAGCCAGGGACAGACCTATGGCTACACCTTC.

The CDR3, as DNA: TGTGCCAGCTCAACCACAACAGGCACAGATACGCAGTATTTT. This gives the protein CASSTTTGTDTQYF. J is TRBJ2-3 and V is TRBV18, with unresolved D. The CDR3 has 14 residues. Germline CDR1 KGHSH, CDR2 LQKENI. Trimming took 5 bases from V and 1 from J, leaving 10 bases between them.

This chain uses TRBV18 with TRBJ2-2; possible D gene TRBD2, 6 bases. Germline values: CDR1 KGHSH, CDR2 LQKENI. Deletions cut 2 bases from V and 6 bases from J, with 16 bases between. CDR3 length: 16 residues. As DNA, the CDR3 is TGTGCCAGCTCACCATTCCGGGACTCACGCCCCGGGGAGCTGTTTTTT. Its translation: CASSPFRDSRPGELFF.

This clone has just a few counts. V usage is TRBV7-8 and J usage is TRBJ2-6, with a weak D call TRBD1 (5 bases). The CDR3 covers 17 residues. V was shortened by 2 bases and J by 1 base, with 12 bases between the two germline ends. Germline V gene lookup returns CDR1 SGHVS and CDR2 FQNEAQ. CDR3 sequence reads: CASSLRGFRSGANVLTF. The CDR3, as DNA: TGTGCCAGCAGCTTAAGGGGATTTAGATCTGGGGCCAACGTCCTGACTTTC.

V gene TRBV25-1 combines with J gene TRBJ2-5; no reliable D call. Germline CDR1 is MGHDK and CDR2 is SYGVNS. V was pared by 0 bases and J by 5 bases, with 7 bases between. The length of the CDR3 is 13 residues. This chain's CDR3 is CASSEYVLETQYF. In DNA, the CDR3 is TGTGCCAGCAGTGAATATGTCCTTGAGACCCAGTACTTC.

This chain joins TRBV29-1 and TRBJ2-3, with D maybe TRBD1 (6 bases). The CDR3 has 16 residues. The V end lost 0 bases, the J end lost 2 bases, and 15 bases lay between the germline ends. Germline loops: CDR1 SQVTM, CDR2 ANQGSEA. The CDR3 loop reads CSVEDRLVGATDTQYF. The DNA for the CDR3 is TGCAGCGTTGAAGATCGGTTAGTGGGGGCCACAGATACGCAGTATTTT.

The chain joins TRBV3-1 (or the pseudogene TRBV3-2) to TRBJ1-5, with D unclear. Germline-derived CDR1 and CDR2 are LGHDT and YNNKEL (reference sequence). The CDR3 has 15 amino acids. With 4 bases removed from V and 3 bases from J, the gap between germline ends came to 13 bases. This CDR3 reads CASSPLTGPNQPQHF. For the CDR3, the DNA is TGTGCCAGCAGCCCCCTCACGGGTCCCAATCAGCCCCAGCATTTT.

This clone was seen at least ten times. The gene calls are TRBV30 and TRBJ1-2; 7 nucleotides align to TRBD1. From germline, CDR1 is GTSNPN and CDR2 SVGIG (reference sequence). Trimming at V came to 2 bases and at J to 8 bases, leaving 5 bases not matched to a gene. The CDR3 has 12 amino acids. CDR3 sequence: CAWSLTGAGYTF. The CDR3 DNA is TGTGCCTGGAGTCTAACAGGGGCGGGCTACACCTTC.

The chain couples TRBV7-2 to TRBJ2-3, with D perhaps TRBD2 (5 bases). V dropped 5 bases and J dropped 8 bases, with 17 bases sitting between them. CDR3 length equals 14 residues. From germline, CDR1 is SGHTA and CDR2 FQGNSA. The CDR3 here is CASSRQEGFGTQYF. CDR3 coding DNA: TGTGCCAGCAGCCGTCAAGAGGGTTTTGGTACGCAGTATTTT.

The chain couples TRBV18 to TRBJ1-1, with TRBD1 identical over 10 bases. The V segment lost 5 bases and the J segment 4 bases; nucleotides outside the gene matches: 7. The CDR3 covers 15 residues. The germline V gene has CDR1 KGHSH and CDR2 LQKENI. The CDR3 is CASSSKGQGSTEAFF. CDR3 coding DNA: TGTGCCAGCTCATCAAAGGGACAGGGGAGCACTGAAGCTTTCTTT.

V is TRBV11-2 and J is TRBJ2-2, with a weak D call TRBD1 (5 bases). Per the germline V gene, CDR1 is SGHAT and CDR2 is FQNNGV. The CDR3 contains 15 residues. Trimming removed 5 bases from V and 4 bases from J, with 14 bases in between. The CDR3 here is CASSLNPTATGELFF. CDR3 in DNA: TGTGCCAGCAGCCTGAACCCGACAGCCACCGGGGAGCTGTTTTTT.

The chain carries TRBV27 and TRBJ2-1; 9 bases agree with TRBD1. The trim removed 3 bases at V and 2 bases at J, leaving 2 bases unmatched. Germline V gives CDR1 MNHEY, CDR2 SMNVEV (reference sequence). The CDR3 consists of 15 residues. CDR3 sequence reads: CASSFRDRAYNEQFF. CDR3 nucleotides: TGTGCCAGCAGTTTCCGGGACAGGGCCTACAATGAGCAGTTCTTC.

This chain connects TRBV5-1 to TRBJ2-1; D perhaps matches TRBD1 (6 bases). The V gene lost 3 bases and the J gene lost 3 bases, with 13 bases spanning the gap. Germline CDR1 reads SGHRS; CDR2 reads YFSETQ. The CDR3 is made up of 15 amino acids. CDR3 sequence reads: CASSWTGTSYNEQFF. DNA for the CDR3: TGCGCCAGCAGCTGGACCGGGACAAGCTACAATGAGCAGTTCTTC.

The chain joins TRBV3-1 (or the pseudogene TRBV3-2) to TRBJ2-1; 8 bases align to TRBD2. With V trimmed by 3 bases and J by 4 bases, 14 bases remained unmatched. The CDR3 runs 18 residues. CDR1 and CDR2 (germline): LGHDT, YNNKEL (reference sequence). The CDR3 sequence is CASSQGPALSGKYNEQFF. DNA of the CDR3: TGTGCCAGCAGCCAGGGCCCAGCACTTAGCGGGAAGTACAATGAGCAGTTCTTC.

In nucleotides, the CDR3 is TGTGCCAGCAGCTTTAGGTTCGGGGTTGAGTCGGCCGGGGAGCTGTTTTTT. It codes for CASSFRFGVESAGELFF. The chain recombines TRBV5-4 with TRBJ2-2; D is perhaps TRBD2 (5 bases). Germline V gene lookup returns CDR1 SGHNT and CDR2 YYREEE (reference sequence). V was trimmed by 2 bases and J by 6 bases, leaving 20 bases between them. The CDR3 length is 17 residues.

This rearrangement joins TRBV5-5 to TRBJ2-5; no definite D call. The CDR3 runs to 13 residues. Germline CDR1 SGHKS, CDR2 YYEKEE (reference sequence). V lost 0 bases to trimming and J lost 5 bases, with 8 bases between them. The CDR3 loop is CASSLVIAETQYF. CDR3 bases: TGTGCCAGCAGCTTGGTGATTGCGGAGACCCAGTACTTC.

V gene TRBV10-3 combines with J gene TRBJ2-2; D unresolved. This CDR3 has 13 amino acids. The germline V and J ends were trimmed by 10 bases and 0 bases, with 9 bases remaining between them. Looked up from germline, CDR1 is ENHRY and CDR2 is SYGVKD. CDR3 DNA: TGTGCCACGACACCGACGAACACCGGGGAGCTGTTTTTT. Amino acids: CATTPTNTGELFF.

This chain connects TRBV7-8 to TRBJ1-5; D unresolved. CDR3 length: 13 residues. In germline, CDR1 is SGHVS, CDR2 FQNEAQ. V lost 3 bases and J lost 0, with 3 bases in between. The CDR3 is CASSFGSNQPQHF. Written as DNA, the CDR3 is TGTGCCAGCAGCTTCGGTAGCAATCAGCCCCAGCATTTT.

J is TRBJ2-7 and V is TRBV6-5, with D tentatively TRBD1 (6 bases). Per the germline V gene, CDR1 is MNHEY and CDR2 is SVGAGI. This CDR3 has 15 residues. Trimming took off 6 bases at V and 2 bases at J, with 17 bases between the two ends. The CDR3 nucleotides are TGTGCCAGCAGCCAGGACAGTCTGGTACCCTACGAGCAGTACTTC. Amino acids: CASSQDSLVPYEQYF.

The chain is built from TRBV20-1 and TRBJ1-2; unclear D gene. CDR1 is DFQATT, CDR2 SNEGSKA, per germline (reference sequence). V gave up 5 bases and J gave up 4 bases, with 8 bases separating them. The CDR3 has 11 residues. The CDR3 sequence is CSALSGYGYTF. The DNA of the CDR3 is TGCAGTGCTCTGAGCGGCTATGGCTACACCTTC.

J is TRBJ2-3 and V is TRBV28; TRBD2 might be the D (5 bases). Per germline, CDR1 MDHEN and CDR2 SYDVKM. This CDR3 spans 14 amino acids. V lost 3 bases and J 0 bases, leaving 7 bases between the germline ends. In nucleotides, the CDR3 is TGTGCCAGCAGTTTCGGCGGGAGCACAGATACGCAGTATTTT. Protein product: CASSFGGSTDTQYF.

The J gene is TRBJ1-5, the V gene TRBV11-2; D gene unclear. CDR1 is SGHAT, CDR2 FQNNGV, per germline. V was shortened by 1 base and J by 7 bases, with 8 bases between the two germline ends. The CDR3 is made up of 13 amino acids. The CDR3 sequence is CASSLGREQPQHF. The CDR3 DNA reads TGTGCCAGCAGCTTAGGGAGGGAACAGCCCCAGCATTTT.

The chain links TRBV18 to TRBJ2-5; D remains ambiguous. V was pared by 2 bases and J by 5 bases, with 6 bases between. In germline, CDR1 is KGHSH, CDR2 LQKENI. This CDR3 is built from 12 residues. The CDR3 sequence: CASSPSGETQYF. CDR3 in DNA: TGTGCCAGCTCACCATCCGGGGAGACCCAGTACTTC.

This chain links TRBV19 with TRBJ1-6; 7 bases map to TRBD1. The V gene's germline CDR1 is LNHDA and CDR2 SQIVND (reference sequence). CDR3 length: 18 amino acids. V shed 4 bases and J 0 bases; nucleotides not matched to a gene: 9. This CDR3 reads CASSKARGASSYNSPLHF. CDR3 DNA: TGTGCCAGTAGTAAGGCCAGGGGGGCTTCCTCCTATAATTCACCCCTCCACTTT.

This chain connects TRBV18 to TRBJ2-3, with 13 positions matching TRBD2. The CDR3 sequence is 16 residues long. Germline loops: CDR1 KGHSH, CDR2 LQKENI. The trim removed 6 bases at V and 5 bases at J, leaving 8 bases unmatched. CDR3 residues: CASSEGLAGVLDTQYF. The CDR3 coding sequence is TGTGCCAGCTCGGAAGGACTAGCGGGAGTTCTAGATACGCAGTATTTT.

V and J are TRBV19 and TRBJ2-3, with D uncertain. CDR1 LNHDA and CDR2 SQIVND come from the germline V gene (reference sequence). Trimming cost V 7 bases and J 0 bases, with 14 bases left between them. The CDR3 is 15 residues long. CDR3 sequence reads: CASKTLRGSTDTQYF. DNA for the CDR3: TGTGCCAGTAAAACGCTACGAGGAAGCACAGATACGCAGTATTTT.